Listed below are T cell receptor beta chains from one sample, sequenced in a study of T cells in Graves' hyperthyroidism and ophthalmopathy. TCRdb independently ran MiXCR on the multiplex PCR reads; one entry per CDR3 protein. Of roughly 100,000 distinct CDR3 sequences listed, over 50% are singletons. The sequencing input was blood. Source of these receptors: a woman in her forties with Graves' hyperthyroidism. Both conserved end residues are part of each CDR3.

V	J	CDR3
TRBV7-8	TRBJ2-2	CASSPHDGSTGELFF
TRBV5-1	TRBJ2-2	CASSPIGLAGRGTGELFF
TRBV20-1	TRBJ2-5	CSAPEGVETQYF
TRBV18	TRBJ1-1	CASYYSDTEAFF
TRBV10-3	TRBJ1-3	CAITPTGGRDTIYF
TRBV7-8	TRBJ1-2	CASSLELGGAWYGYTF
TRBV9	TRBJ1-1	CASSGGGRHTEAFF
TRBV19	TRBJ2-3	CASSSLGSGASTDTQYF
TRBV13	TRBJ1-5	CASRPGFGNQPQHF
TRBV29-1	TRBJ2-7	CSAAGGLAGGPRYEQYF